The subject of this entry is one T cell receptor beta chain. The data belong to a study of monozygotic twins with inflammatory bowel disease. Germline CDR1 SGHRS, CDR2 YFSETQ. This CDR3 comprises 14 residues. TCRdb re-called the 5' RACE reads, yielding one record per CDR3 amino acid sequence without DNA. The clone table shows fewer than 400,000 distinct CDR3 sequences, with the ten largest holding less than 6.5%. This chain connects TRBV5-1 to TRBJ2-7; the TCRdb D gene call, TRBD2, has no DNA to confirm it. The origin of this receptor is a human donor with ulcerative colitis or Crohn's disease, or a healthy co-twin of an affected twin (not recorded which). Sequencing used blood. The CDR3 region is CASRMRESSYEQYF.